The TCR beta chain under discussion was sequenced for a study of regulatory and conventional T cells in breast cancer (dated by TCRdb to the mid-2010s). This clonotype was recorded a few times. The clone's antigen remains unknown. No base quality values were provided; no much bigger clone lies one nucleotide off. The library was obtained by PCR. The sequencer listed for this sample is 454 GS FLX Titanium. TCRdb ran its own pipeline on the public reads, namely fastp trimming at Q25 and MiXCR clone calling, and kept in-frame beta chains. For every CDR3 protein sequence, its rows merge into one entry that carries the most common genes and DNA. Across this sample there are some 1,200 distinct CDR3 sequences, with around 40% seen only once. The top ten clonotypes cover around 20% of the sample. V drops 10 bases and J drops 1 base, leaving 14 bases in between. From the cysteine through the phenylalanine, the CDR3 covers 14 amino acids. Here the CDR3 DNA is all that survives: 42 bases in frame from base 1. CDR1 and CDR2, per the germline V gene, are SNHLY and FYNNEI.

The sequence links TRBV2 to TRBJ2-4, with a weak D call of TRBD1 (6 bases match). This sequence was found in a female donor with breast cancer. The sample consisted of regulatory T cells from blood. The nucleotides are TGTGCCACACAACAGGGATTCGCCAAAAACATTCAGTACTTC. Translated, it gives CATQQGFAKNIQYF.